This TCR beta chain was found in a study of cytomegalovirus exposure and HLA in healthy donors. This PCR relied on a set of 60 Vbeta primers and 13 Jbeta primers. Using immunoSEQ multiplex PCR, the repertoire was profiled, and TCRdb retains in-frame clones only, with some absent. The table lists 150,000 or so clones, approximately 86% of them singletons. With 3 bases clipped from V and 0 bases from J, the junction kept 3 bases outside the gene matches. CDR1 and CDR2 from the germline V gene are SGDLS and YYNGEE. This CDR3 has 15 amino acids. Sequenced: PBMCs. The clonotype was recovered from a woman aged 18-35 years in good health and CMV-seronegative. The chain couples TRBV9 to TRBJ2-1; 7 bases fit TRBD1. The CDR3: CASSEWDSSYNEQFF. The CDR3 nucleotides are TGTGCCAGCAGCGAATGGGACAGCTCCTACAATGAGCAGTTCTTC.